The clone carrying this T cell receptor beta chain was detected only once. Authors' analysis steps: Estimates of nucleated cell counts were drawn from the amplification of reference gene primers. The repertoire was sequenced with immunoSEQ multiplex PCR; TCRdb's copy has only in-frame clones and lacks some. V and J calls and clone size are given by that table; D and trimming were obtained from the DNA. The sample has a few hundred thousand clones, 85% to 90% seen once. The data derive from a study of blood T cell repertoires in COVID-19. Overall study context: Sites across the United States, Italy and Spain contributed samples from acute and convalescent COVID-19. The cDNA or gDNA used as material had been derived from T cells, B-cell-depleted T cells, or PBMCs.

Sequencing input: peripheral blood. The sequence was obtained from a woman between 40 and 55 years old who had recovered from COVID-19.

CDR3 in DNA: TGTGCCAGCAGCGGCGGGGCAGATGGCAATCAGCCCCAGCATTTT. The encoded protein is CASSGGADGNQPQHF. The rearrangement uses TRBV7-2 and TRBJ1-5, with TRBD1 as a possible D gene (5 bases). The CDR3 has 15 residues. Trimming pared 5 bases from V and 2 bases from J, leaving 13 bases between. Germline lookup yields CDR1 SGHTA and CDR2 FQGNSA.